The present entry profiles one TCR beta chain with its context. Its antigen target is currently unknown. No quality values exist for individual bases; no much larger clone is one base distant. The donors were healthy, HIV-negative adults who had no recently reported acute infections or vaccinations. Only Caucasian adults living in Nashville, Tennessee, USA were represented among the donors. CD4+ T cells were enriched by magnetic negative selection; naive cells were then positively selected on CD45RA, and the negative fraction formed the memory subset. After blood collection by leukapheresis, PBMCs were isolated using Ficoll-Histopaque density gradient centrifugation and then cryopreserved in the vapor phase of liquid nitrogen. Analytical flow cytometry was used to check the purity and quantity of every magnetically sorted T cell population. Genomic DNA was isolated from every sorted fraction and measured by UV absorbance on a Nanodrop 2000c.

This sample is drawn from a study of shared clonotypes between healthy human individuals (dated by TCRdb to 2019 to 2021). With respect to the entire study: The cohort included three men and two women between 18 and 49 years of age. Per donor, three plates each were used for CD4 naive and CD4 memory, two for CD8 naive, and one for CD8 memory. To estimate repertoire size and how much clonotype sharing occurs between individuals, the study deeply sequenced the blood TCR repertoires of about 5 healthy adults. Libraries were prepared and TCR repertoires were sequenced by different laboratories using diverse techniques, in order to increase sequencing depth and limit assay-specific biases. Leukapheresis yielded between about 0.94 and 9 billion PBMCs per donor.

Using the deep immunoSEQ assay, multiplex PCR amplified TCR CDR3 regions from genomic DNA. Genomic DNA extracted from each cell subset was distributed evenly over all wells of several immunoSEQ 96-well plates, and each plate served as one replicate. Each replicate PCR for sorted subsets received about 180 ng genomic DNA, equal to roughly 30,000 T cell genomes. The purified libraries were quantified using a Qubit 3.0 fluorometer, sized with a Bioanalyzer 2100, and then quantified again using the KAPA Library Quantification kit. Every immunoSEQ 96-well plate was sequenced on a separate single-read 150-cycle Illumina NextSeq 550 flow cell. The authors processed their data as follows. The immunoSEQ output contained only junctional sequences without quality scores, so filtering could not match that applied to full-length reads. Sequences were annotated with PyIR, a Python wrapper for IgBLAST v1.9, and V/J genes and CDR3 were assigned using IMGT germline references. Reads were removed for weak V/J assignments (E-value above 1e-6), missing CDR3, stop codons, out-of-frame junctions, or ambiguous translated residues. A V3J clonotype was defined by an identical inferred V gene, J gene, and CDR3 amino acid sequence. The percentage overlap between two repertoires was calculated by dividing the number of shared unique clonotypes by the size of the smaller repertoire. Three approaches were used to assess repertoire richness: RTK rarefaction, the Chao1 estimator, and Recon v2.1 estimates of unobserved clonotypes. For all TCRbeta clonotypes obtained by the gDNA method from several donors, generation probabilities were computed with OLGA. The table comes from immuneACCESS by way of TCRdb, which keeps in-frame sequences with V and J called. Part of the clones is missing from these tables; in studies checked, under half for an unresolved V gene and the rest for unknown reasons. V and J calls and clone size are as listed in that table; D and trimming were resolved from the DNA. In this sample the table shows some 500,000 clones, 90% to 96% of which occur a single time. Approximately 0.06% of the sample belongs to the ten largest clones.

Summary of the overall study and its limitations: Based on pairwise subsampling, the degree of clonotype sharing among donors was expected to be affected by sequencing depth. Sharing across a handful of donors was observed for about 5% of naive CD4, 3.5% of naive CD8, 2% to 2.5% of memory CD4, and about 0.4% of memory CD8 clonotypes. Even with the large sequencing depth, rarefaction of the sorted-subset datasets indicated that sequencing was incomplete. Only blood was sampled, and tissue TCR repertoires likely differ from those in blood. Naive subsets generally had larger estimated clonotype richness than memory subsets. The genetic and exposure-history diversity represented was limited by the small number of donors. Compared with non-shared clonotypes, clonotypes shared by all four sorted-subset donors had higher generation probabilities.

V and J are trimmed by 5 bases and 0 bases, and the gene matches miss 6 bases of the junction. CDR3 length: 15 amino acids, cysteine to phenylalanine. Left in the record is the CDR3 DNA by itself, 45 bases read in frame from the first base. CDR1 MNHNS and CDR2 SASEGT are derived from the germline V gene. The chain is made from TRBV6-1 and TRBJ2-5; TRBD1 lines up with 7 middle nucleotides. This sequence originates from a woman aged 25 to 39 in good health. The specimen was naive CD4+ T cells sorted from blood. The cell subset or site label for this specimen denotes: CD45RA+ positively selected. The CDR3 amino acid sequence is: CASSTNDRDQETQYF. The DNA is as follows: TGTGCCAGCAGTACAAACGACAGGGACCAAGAGACCCAGTACTTC.